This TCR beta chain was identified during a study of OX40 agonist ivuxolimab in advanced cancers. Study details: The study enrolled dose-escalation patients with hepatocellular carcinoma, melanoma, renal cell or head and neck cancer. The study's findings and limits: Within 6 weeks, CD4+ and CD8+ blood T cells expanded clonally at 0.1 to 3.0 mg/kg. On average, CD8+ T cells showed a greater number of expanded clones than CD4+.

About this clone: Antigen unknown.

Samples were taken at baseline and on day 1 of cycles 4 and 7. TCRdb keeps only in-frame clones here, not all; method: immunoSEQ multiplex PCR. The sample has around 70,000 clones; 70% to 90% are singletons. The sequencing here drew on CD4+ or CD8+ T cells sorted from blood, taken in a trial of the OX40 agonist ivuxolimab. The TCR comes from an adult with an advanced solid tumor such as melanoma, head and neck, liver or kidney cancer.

CDR3: CASSLYRVGGTEAFF. The CDR3 bases are TGTGCCAGCAGTCTTTACAGGGTGGGTGGCACTGAAGCTTTCTTT. This chain joins TRBV28 and TRBJ1-1; a weak D match, TRBD1 (6 bases). This CDR3 comprises 15 residues. V lost 5 bases, J lost 4 bases, and 17 bases lay in between. Germline V gene sequence: CDR1 MDHEN, CDR2 SYDVKM.